This TCR beta chain came from a study of T cell responses to AZD1222 COVID-19 vaccine. The study's findings and limits: An increase in Spike-specific TCR breadth and depth was observed after two AZD1222 doses. The repertoires were collected only after the peak T cell response. Of spike-specific TCRs, nearly half reportedly target regions left unmutated in variants. Among the donors, most were white British and more were female, and clonal diversity was possibly underestimated.

The CDR3 spans 15 residues. Germline loops: CDR1 LGHNA, CDR2 YSLEER. Trimming shortened V by 0 bases and J by 0 bases, and 8 bases separated the two germline ends. Sequenced by immunoSEQ multiplex PCR; TCRdb stores in-frame clones only, minus some. In the table there are under 150,000 clones, roughly 92% of which are singletons. In the case of this clone: Antigen specificity is unknown.

This TCR was recovered from an adult who received the AZD1222 COVID-19 vaccine. The specimen comprised peripheral blood, sampled 28 days after the second AZD1222 dose. V is TRBV4-3 and J is TRBJ1-2; D not certain. The CDR3 region has the DNA TGCGCCAGCAGCCAAGAATTGGGGACTAACTATGGCTACACCTTC. It specifies CASSQELGTNYGYTF.